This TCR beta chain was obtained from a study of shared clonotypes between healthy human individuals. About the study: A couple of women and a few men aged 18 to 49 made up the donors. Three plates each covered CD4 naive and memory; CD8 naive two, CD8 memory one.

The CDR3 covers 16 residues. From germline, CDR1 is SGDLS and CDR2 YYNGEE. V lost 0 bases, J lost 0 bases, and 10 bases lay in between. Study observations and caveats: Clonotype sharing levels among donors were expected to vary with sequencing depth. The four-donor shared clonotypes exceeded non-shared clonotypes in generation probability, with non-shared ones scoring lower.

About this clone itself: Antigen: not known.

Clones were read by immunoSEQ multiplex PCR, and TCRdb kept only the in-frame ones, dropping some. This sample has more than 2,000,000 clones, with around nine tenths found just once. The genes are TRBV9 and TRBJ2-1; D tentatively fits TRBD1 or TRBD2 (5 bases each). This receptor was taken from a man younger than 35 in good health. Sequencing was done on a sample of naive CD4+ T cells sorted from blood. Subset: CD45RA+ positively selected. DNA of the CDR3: TGTGCCAGCAGCGTAGGGGACGCGGACTCCTACAATGAGCAGTTCTTC. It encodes CASSVGDADSYNEQFF.